The clone carrying this T cell receptor beta chain was counted a few times. The antigen is not known. This CDR3 comprises 16 residues. The V segment lost 3 bases and the J segment 5 bases; nucleotides outside the gene matches: 12. Germline loops: CDR1 MDHEN, CDR2 SYDVKM. The sample belongs to a study of T cells after yellow fever vaccination. TCR cDNA, made by 5'RACE template switching, carried an added universal primer site and UMIs. A single record per CDR3 protein comes from TCRdb applying MiXCR to the 5' RACE reads. Here the sample spans about 73,000 distinct CDR3 sequences, 7.5% to 9% being singletons. Study-level results: Clones from primary vaccination mostly reappeared after the booster (approximately 95% CD4, about 88% CD8). The presence of abundant clonotypes contaminating from the bulk population was possible in FACS-sorted repertoires.

The clonotype comes from a man aged 25-40 years who received the YFV17D yellow fever vaccine. The rearrangement links TRBV28 to TRBJ2-5; TRBD1 matches 7 bases. Here the sequenced sample was CD8+ T cells sorted from PBMCs, taken on the day of the yellow fever booster vaccination. The CDR3, as DNA: TGTGCCAGCAGTTTTCCCACCGGGACAGCCGGGGAGACCCAGTACTTC. As protein: CASSFPTGTAGETQYF.